A single sample gave rise to the 3 T cell receptor beta chains below, sequenced in a study of long-term antiretroviral therapy in people with HIV. The assay, immunoSEQ v3.0, was run at survey level. Method: immunoSEQ multiplex PCR; TCRdb's copy keeps in-frame clones and lacks some. Among about 3,300 clones, roughly 84% were seen once, and the ten largest hold less than 5%. The source was unsorted PBMCs, collected 0.3 years after starting antiretroviral therapy. The receptors derive from a woman in her forties or fifties with HIV.

The CDR3 DNA reads as TGTGCCAGCAGCTTGGACCGGACAGGGTCGGCTAACTATGGCTACACCTTC. It codes for CASSLDRTGSANYGYTF. V and J are TRBV5-8 and TRBJ1-2, with 8 nucleotides matching TRBD1. The germline CDR1 and CDR2 sequences are SGHTS and YDEGEE. The CDR3 is 17 amino acids. J was trimmed by 0 bases and V by 0 bases; bases with no gene match: 7.

The chain couples TRBV7-3 to TRBJ1-1, with D possibly being TRBD1 (5 bases). The CDR3 runs 14 residues. The V and J ends lost 1 base and 4 bases respectively, with 10 bases between them. Germline values: CDR1 SGHTA, CDR2 FQGTGA. CDR3 coding DNA: TGTGCCAGCAGCTTAATGGGGGATGTCACTGAAGCTTTCTTT. Translation gives CASSLMGDVTEAFF.

V usage is TRBV9 and J usage is TRBJ2-3; 10 nucleotides match TRBD2. Germline assignment: CDR1 SGDLS and CDR2 YYNGEE. V shed 0 bases, J shed 4 bases, and the junction held 5 bases outside the gene matches. This CDR3 comprises 16 residues. The CDR3 is CASSVASGGASDTQYF. The CDR3 DNA reads TGTGCCAGCAGCGTAGCCAGCGGGGGGGCCTCAGATACGCAGTATTTT.